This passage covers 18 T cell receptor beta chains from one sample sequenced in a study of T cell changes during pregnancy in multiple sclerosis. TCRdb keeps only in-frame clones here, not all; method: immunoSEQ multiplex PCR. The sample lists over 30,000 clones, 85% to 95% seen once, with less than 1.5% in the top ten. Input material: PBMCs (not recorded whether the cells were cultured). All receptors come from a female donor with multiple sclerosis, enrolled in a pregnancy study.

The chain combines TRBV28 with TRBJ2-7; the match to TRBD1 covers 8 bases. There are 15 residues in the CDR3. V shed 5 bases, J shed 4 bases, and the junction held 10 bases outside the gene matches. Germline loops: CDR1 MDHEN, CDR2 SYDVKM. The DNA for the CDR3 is TGTGCCAGCAGTCCCCCCCGGACAGGGAAATACGAGCAGTACTTC. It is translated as CASSPPRTGKYEQYF. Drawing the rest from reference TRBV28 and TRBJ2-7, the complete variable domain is DVKVTQSSRYLVKRTGEKVFLECVQDMDHENMFWYRQDPGLGLRLIYFSYDVKMKEKGDIPEGYSVSREKKERFSLILESASTNQTSMYLCASSPPRTGKYEQYFGPGTRLTVT.

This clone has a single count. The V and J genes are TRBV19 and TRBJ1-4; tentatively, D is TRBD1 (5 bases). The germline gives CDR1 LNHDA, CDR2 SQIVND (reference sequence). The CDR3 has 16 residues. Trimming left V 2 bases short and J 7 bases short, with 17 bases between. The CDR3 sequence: CASSILGEGISEKLFF. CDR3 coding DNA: TGTGCCAGTAGTATACTCGGGGAGGGGATCAGTGAAAAACTGTTTTTT.

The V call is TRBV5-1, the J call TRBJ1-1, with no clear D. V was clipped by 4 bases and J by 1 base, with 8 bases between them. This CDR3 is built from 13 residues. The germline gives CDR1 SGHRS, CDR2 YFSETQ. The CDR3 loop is CASSPFTNTEAFF. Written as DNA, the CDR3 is TGCGCCAGCAGCCCCTTTACGAACACTGAAGCTTTCTTT.

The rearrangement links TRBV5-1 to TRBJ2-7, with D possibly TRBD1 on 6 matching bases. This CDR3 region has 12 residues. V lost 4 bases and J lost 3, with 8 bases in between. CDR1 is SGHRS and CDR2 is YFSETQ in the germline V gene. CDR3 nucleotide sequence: TGCGCCAGCAGCAAGGACAGCTACGAGCAGTACTTC. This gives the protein CASSKDSYEQYF.

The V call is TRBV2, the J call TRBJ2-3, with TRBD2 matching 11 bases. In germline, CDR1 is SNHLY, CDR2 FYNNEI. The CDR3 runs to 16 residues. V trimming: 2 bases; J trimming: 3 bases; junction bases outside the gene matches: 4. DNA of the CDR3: TGTGCCAGCAGTGAAATGCTAGCGGGAGGTACAGATACGCAGTATTTT. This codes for CASSEMLAGGTDTQYF.

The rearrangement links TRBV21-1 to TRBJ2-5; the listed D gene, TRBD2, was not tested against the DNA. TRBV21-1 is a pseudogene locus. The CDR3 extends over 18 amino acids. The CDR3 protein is CASSKCRLAGDHGETQYF. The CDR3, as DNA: TGTGCCAGCAGCAAATGCCGACTAGCGGGAGATCATGGAGAGACCCAGTACTTC.

This CDR3 reads CASSAEGGRDGYTF. The CDR3, as DNA: TGTGCCAGCAGCGCTGAGGGAGGGAGGGATGGCTACACCTTC. The chain couples TRBV9 to TRBJ1-2, with D uncertain. Trimming left V 3 bases short and J 6 bases short, with 15 bases between. Germline CDR1 and CDR2: SGDLS and YYNGEE. The length of the CDR3 is 14 residues.

In DNA, the CDR3 is TGTGCCAGCAGTTCGAGACAGGGGGCCTTCTATGGCTACACCTTC. Translated: CASSSRQGAFYGYTF. The chain carries TRBV28 and TRBJ1-2; 10 bases are shared with TRBD1. The V segment lost 4 bases and the J segment 4 bases; nucleotides outside the gene matches: 6. Looked up from germline, CDR1 is MDHEN and CDR2 is SYDVKM. The CDR3 consists of 15 residues.

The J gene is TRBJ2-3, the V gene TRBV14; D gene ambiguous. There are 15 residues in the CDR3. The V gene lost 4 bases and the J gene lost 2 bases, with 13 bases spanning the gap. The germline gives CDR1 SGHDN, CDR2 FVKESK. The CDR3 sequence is CASSLTLVHTDTQYF. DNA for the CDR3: TGTGCCAGCAGCCTCACCCTTGTTCACACAGATACGCAGTATTTT.

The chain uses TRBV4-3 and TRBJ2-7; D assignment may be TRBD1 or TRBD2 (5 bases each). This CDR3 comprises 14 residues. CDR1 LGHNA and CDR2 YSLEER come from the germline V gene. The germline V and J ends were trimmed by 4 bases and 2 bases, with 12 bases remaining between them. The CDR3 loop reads CASSPTVGAYEQYF. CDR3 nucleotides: TGCGCCAGCAGCCCGACGGTGGGGGCCTACGAGCAGTACTTC.

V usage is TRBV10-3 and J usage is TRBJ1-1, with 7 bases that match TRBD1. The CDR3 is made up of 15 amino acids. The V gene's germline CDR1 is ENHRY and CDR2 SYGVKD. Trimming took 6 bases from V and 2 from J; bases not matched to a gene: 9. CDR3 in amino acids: CAIRRGDSPNTEAFF. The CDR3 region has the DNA TGTGCCATCAGGAGGGGGGACAGTCCAAACACTGAAGCTTTCTTT.

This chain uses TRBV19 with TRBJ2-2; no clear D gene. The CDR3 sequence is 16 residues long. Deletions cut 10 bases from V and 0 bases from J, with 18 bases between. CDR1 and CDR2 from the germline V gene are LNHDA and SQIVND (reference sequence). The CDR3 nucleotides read TGTGCCACCTCGATGGCCTCACATGCGAACACCGGGGAGCTGTTTTTT. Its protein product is CATSMASHANTGELFF.

This chain's CDR3 is CATRKGQKAYNEQFF. The CDR3, as DNA: TGTGCCACCCGAAAAGGCCAGAAGGCCTACAATGAGCAGTTCTTC. The gene calls are TRBV19 and TRBJ2-1; D gene uncertain. Germline V gene sequence: CDR1 LNHDA, CDR2 SQIVND (reference sequence). Trimming pared 10 bases from V and 2 bases from J, leaving 18 bases between. The CDR3 contains 15 residues.

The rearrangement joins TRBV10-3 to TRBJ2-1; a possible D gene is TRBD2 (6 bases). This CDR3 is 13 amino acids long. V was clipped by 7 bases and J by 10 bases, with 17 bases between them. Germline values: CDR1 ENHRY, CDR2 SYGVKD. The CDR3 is CAITGTRGGEQFF. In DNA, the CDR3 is TGTGCCATCACCGGGACCCGCGGAGGGGAGCAGTTCTTC.

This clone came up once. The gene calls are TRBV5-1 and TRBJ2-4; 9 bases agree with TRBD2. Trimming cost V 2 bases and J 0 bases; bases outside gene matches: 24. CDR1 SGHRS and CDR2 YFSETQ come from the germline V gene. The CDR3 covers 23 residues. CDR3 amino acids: CASSLPDPTAPNLAGLAKNIQYF. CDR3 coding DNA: TGCGCCAGCAGCTTACCAGACCCCACCGCTCCCAACCTAGCGGGGCTAGCCAAAAACATTCAGTACTTC.

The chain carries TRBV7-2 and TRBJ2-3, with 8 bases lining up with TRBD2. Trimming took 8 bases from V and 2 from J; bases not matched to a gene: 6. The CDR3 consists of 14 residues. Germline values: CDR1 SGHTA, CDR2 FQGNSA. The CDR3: CASGGGLVTDTQYF. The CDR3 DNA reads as TGTGCCAGCGGGGGGGGACTAGTCACAGATACGCAGTATTTT.

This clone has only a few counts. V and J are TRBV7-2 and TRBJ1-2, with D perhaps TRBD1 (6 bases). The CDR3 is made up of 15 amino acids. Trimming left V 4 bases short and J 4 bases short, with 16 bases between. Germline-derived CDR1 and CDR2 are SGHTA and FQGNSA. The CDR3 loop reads CASSSGQFPVYGYTF. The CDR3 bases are TGTGCCAGCAGCTCTGGACAGTTCCCCGTCTATGGCTACACCTTC.

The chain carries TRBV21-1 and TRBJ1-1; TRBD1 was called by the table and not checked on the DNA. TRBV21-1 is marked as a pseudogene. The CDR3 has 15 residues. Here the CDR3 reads CASTLDRGGYTEAFF. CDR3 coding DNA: TGTGCCAGCACCCTAGACAGGGGCGGATACACTGAAGCTTTCTTT.